Each of the 20 T cell receptor beta chains below was sequenced from the same sample in a study of blood T cell repertoires in COVID-19. TCRdb keeps only in-frame clones here, not all; method: immunoSEQ multiplex PCR. The table lists about 320,000 clones, over 80% of them singletons. Sequenced: PBMCs or T cells enriched from blood (not recorded which). The origin of the receptors is a man in his thirties or forties who had recovered from COVID-19.

This chain joins TRBV30 and TRBJ1-6, with TRBD1 identical over 10 bases. J lost 2 bases, V lost 3 bases, and 10 bases had no gene match. CDR1 GTSNPN and CDR2 SVGIG come from the germline V gene (reference sequence). There are 18 residues in the CDR3. CDR3 coding DNA: TGTGCCTGGAGACCCCTCAGGGACAGGGGTACCTATAATTCACCCCTCCACTTT. It is translated as CAWRPLRDRGTYNSPLHF. The whole variable domain, filled in from reference TRBV30 and TRBJ1-6, reads SQTIHQWPATLVQPVGSPLSLECTVEGTSNPNLYWYRQAAGRGLQLLFYSVGIGQISSEVPQNLSASRPQDRQFILSSKKLLLSDSGFYLCAWRPLRDRGTYNSPLHFGNGTRLTVT.

The V gene is TRBV6-5, the J gene TRBJ2-5; D is undetermined. V lost 2 bases and J lost 2, with 12 bases in between. CDR1 is MNHEY, CDR2 SVGAGI, per germline. The CDR3 is made up of 15 amino acids. The DNA of the CDR3 is TGTGCCAGCAGTTACGGCCACCCACTACAAGAGACCCAGTACTTC. Translation: CASSYGHPLQETQYF.

The chain joins TRBV13 to TRBJ2-1; 11 positions agree with TRBD2. V was clipped by 0 bases and J by 5 bases; unmatched bases: 6. CDR3 length equals 17 residues. Germline V gene sequence: CDR1 PRHDT, CDR2 FYEKMQ (reference sequence). DNA for the CDR3: TGTGCCAGCAGCTTAGGGATAGCGGGGGGGCCCCACAATGAGCAGTTCTTC. This translates into CASSLGIAGGPHNEQFF.

The rearrangement links TRBV7-9 to TRBJ1-4, with a weak D call TRBD1 (6 bases). The V gene's germline CDR1 is SEHNR and CDR2 FQNEAQ (reference sequence). Trimming cost V 3 bases and J 5 bases, with 10 bases left between them. There are 14 residues in the CDR3. The CDR3 sequence is CASSLDSRNEKLFF. The DNA of the CDR3 is TGTGCCAGCAGCTTGGACAGTCGGAATGAAAAACTGTTTTTT.

The V and J genes are TRBV9 and TRBJ1-5, with 9 nucleotides matching TRBD1. The CDR3 spans 15 residues. In germline, CDR1 is SGDLS, CDR2 YYNGEE. The junction had 7 bases not matched to a gene; V was cut back by 0 bases and J by 9 bases. The CDR3 protein is CASSVGADRGRPQHF. CDR3 sequence (DNA): TGTGCCAGCAGCGTAGGGGCGGACAGGGGAAGGCCCCAGCATTTT.

V usage is TRBV6-1 and J usage is TRBJ1-1, with D perhaps matching TRBD1 (6 bases). V dropped 3 bases and J dropped 0 bases, with 14 bases sitting between them. Looked up from germline, CDR1 is MNHNS and CDR2 is SASEGT. The CDR3 length is 16 residues. The CDR3 coding sequence is TGTGCCAGCAGTGAGTATGGGGACACCATGAACACTGAAGCTTTCTTT. Amino acids: CASSEYGDTMNTEAFF.

The chain combines TRBV7-9 with TRBJ1-6; a weak D match, TRBD1 (6 bases). Germline lookup yields CDR1 SEHNR and CDR2 FQNEAQ (reference sequence). Trimming left V 4 bases short and J 5 bases short, with 9 bases between. This CDR3 is built from 14 residues. The CDR3 sequence: CASSSQGHNSPLHF. The CDR3 coding sequence is TGTGCCAGCAGCTCACAGGGTCATAATTCACCCCTCCACTTT.

The CDR3 loop is CASSGGTGRETDTQYF. Here the CDR3 DNA reads TGCGCCAGCAGCGGAGGGACAGGGAGGGAGACAGATACGCAGTATTTT. V is TRBV5-1 and J is TRBJ2-3; TRBD1 agrees at 9 bases. The trim removed 4 bases at V and 3 bases at J, leaving 9 bases unmatched. The length of the CDR3 is 16 residues. Germline lookup yields CDR1 SGHRS and CDR2 YFSETQ.

The sample holds a few counts of this clone. The V and J genes are TRBV28 and TRBJ1-6; 9 bases are shared with TRBD1. V dropped 6 bases and J dropped 13; count of bases not matched to a gene: 7. The CDR3 runs 13 residues. Germline assignment: CDR1 MDHEN and CDR2 SYDVKM. The CDR3 protein is CASREGTGKPLHF. In nucleotides, the CDR3 is TGTGCCAGCAGGGAGGGGACAGGGAAGCCCCTCCACTTT.

The chain links TRBV30 to TRBJ1-1; 7 bases map to TRBD1. Trimming cost V 0 bases and J 0 bases; bases outside gene matches: 7. The CDR3 spans 16 residues. Germline CDR1 is GTSNPN and CDR2 is SVGIG (reference sequence). The CDR3 sequence is CAWSVTGRVMNTEAFF. CDR3 sequence (DNA): TGTGCCTGGAGTGTGACAGGGCGGGTTATGAACACTGAAGCTTTCTTT.

The V call is TRBV27, the J call TRBJ2-6; unclear D gene. CDR3 length equals 16 residues. The V end lost 4 bases, the J end lost 2 bases, and 12 bases lay between the germline ends. CDR1 is MNHEY, CDR2 SMNVEV, per germline (reference sequence). In DNA form, the CDR3 reads TGTGCCAGCAGTTCCGCGATCGCGACTGGGGCCAACGTCCTGACTTTC. This encodes CASSSAIATGANVLTF.

The chain links TRBV24-1 to TRBJ2-3, with 10 bases that match TRBD1. The CDR3 is 15 amino acids. V lost 4 bases, J lost 7 bases, and 7 bases stayed unmatched. CDR1 and CDR2 from the germline V gene are KGHDR and SFDVKD. The CDR3 loop reads CATSEADRGLNTQYF. CDR3 nucleotides: TGTGCCACCAGTGAAGCCGACAGGGGGCTGAATACGCAGTATTTT.

V is TRBV5-4 and J is TRBJ2-7; TRBD1 might be the D (6 bases). The V gene lost 3 bases and the J gene lost 2 bases, with 18 bases spanning the gap. The V gene's germline CDR1 is SGHNT and CDR2 YYREEE (reference sequence). CDR3 length equals 16 residues. Here the CDR3 reads CASSSPQQGDPYEQYF. As DNA, the CDR3 is TGTGCCAGCAGCTCGCCCCAACAGGGTGACCCCTACGAGCAGTACTTC. Together with reference TRBV5-4 and TRBJ2-7, the CDR3 gives the full variable domain: ETGVTQSPTHLIKTRGQQVTLRCSSQSGHNTVSWYQQALGQGPQFIFQYYREEENGRGNFPPRFSGLQFPNYSSELNVNALELDDSALYLCASSSPQQGDPYEQYFGPGTRLTVT.

The genes are TRBV12-3 or TRBV12-4 and TRBJ2-1; D remains unclear. CDR3 length: 12 residues. The ends were cut back, 3 bases at V and 7 bases at J, with 7 bases in the middle. For the CDR3, the DNA is TGTGCCAGCAGTTTCATCGGGAATGAGCAGTTCTTC. It is translated as CASSFIGNEQFF.

This clone was detected only once. The chain joins TRBV7-2 to TRBJ1-1; D call uncertain. CDR3 length: 15 residues. Trimming took 1 base from V and 0 from J, leaving 9 bases between them. The germline V gene encodes CDR1 SGHTA and CDR2 FQGNSA. The chain's CDR3 is CASSLVFPLNTEAFF. CDR3 bases: TGTGCCAGCAGCTTAGTATTCCCGTTGAACACTGAAGCTTTCTTT.

The rearrangement links TRBV12-3 or TRBV12-4 to TRBJ1-1; no clear D. V was cut by 6 bases and J by 5 bases, with 7 bases left in between. The CDR3 loop spans 11 amino acids. In DNA form, the CDR3 reads TGTGCCAGCAGCCCCGGGACTGAAGCTTTCTTT. It codes for CASSPGTEAFF.

The chain carries TRBV10-3 and TRBJ2-1; TRBD2 matches at 11 bases. The CDR3 sequence is 17 residues long. V trimming: 2 bases; J trimming: 7 bases; junction bases outside the gene matches: 10. CDR1 and CDR2 from the germline V gene are ENHRY and SYGVKD. CDR3 sequence: CAISEQWVAGGPNEQFF. The CDR3, as DNA: TGTGCCATCAGTGAGCAATGGGTAGCGGGGGGGCCGAATGAGCAGTTCTTC.

The chain is built from TRBV6-1 and TRBJ2-3; 9 bases are a match to TRBD1. There are 17 residues in the CDR3. The trim removed 0 bases at V and 3 bases at J, leaving 7 bases unmatched. The germline V gene encodes CDR1 MNHNS and CDR2 SASEGT. CDR3 bases: TGTGCCAGCAGTGAAGCGTCCGGGACAGGGATAACAGATACGCAGTATTTT. Protein: CASSEASGTGITDTQYF.

The J gene is TRBJ1-1, the V gene TRBV28; tentatively, D is TRBD1 (6 bases). Germline assignment: CDR1 MDHEN and CDR2 SYDVKM. The CDR3 has 17 amino acids. Between the trimmed V and J ends, which lost 7 bases and 3 bases, there was a span of 24 bases. In nucleotides, the CDR3 is TGTGCCAGCACCCAGGGACCTCCCGGGACACTAGACACTGAAGCTTTCTTT. This sequence encodes CASTQGPPGTLDTEAFF.

J is TRBJ2-1 and V is TRBV11-3, with a possible D match to TRBD2 (5 bases). Trimming pared 5 bases from V and 7 bases from J, leaving 12 bases between. Germline V gene sequence: CDR1 SGHNT, CDR2 YENEEA. CDR3 length equals 13 residues. The CDR3 DNA follows: TGTGCCAGCAGCCTACGACTAAGGAATGAGCAGTTCTTC. Protein sequence: CASSLRLRNEQFF.